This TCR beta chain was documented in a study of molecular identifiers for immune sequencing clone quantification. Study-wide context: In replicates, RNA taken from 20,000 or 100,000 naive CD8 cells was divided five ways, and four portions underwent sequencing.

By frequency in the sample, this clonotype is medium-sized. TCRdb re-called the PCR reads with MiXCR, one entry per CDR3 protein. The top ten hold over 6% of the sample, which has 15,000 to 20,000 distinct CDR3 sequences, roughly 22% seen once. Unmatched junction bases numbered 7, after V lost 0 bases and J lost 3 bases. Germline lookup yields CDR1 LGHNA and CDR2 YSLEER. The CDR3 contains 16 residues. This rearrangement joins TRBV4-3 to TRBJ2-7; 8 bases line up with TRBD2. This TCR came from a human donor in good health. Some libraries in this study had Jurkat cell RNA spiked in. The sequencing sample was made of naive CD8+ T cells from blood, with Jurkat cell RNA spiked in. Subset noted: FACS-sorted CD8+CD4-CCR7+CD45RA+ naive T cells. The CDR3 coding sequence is TGCGCCAGCAGCCAAGATTTGGGACTAGGAGGCTACGAGCAGTACTTC. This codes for CASSQDLGLGGYEQYF.